This paragraph covers one T cell receptor (beta chain) sequence. The sample belongs to a study of cytomegalovirus exposure and HLA in healthy donors. In the PCR, 60 Vbeta and 13 Jbeta primers were used. Profiling relied on immunoSEQ multiplex PCR, and the TCRdb table lists in-frame clones only, not all of them. The sample shows 100,000 to 150,000 clones, roughly three quarters of them seen only once. The TCR was taken from a man aged 25-40 years in good health and CMV-seropositive. Source material: PBMCs.

The CDR3 sequence is CAISESSWAGYYEQYF. The CDR3 region has the DNA TGTGCCATCAGTGAGTCGTCTTGGGCTGGTTACTACGAGCAGTACTTC. This sequence joins TRBV10-3 and TRBJ2-7; D gene unclear. V was pared by 0 bases and J by 3 bases, with 15 bases between. From germline, CDR1 is ENHRY and CDR2 SYGVKD. This CDR3 has 16 residues.